This T cell receptor beta chain was obtained from a study of OX40 agonist ivuxolimab in advanced cancers. CDR3 size: 16 residues. The V gene lost 5 bases and the J gene lost 2 bases, with 18 bases spanning the gap. CDR1 and CDR2 (germline): PRHDT, FYEKMQ (reference sequence). The repertoire was sequenced with immunoSEQ multiplex PCR; TCRdb's copy has only in-frame clones and lacks some. The table records around 25,000 clones, around 84% of them present only once. The sequenced sample was CD4+ or CD8+ T cells sorted from blood, obtained in a trial of the OX40 agonist ivuxolimab. V and J are TRBV13 and TRBJ2-5; no clear D gene. The sequence derives from an adult with an advanced solid tumor such as melanoma, head and neck, liver or kidney cancer. As DNA, the CDR3 is TGTGCCAGCAGCCCTCATGGCGGAACCTTTCAAGAGACCCAGTACTTC. Amino acids: CASSPHGGTFQETQYF. The full variable domain, its missing parts supplied by reference TRBV13 and TRBJ2-5, is AAGVIQSPRHLIKEKRETATLKCYPIPRHDTVYWYQQGPGQDPQFLISFYEKMQSDKGSIPDRFSAQQFSDYHSELNMSSLELGDSALYFCASSPHGGTFQETQYFGPGTRLLVL.